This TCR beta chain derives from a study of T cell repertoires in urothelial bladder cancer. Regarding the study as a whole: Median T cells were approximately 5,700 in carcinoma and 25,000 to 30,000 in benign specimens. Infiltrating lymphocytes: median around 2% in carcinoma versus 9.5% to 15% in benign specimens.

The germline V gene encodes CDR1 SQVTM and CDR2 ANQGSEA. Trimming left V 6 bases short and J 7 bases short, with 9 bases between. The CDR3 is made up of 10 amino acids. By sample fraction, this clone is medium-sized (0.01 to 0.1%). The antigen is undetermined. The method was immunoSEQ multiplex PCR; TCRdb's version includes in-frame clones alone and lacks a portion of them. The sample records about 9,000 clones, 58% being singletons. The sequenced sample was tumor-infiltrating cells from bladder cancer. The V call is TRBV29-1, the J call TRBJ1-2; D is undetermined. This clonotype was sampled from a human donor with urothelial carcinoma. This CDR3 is CSVASGGYTF. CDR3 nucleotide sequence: TGCAGCGTAGCTAGCGGTGGCTACACCTTC. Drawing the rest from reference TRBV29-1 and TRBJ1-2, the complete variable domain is SAVISQKPSRDICQRGTSLTIQCQVDSQVTMMFWYRQQPGQSLTLIATANQGSEATYESGFVIDKFPISRPNLTFSTLTVSNMSPEDSSIYLCSVASGGYTFGSGTRLTVV.